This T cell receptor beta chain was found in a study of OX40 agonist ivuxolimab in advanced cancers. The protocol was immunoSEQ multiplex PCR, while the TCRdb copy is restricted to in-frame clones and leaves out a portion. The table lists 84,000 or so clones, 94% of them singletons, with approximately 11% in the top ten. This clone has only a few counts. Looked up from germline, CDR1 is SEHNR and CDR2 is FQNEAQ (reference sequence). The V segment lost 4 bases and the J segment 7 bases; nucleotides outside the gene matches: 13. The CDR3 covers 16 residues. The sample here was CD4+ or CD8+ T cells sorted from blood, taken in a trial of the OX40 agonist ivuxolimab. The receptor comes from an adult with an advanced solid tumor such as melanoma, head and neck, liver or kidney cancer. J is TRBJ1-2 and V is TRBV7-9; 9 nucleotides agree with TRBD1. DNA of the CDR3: TGTGCCAGCAGCTATCCCACAGGGGGCGGTCGAGGTGGCTACACCTTC. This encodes CASSYPTGGGRGGYTF.